This T cell receptor (beta chain) was sequenced in a study of blood T cell repertoires in COVID-19. Study summary: The samples span acute and convalescent COVID-19 from the United States, Italy and Spain. The cDNA or gDNA used as material had been derived from T cells, B-cell-depleted T cells, or PBMCs.

In the authors' methods: Estimation of nucleated cell counts was performed using reference gene primer amplification. Sequenced by immunoSEQ multiplex PCR; TCRdb stores in-frame clones only, minus some. That table is the source of V, J and clone size, and D and trimming were worked out from the DNA. The table has around 300,000 clones, around 92% seen once; the top ten hold approximately 1.8%. Donors were grouped by their self-reported clinical history. Sequences were obtained from PBMCs or T cells enriched from blood (not recorded which). This TCR derives from an older woman who had recovered from COVID-19.

Here the CDR3 reads CASRPSGGYQETQYF. The CDR3 bases are TGTGCCAGCAGGCCATCCGGGGGGTACCAAGAGACCCAGTACTTC. The V call is TRBV28, the J call TRBJ2-5; 7 bases are a match to TRBD2. CDR1 and CDR2 from the germline V gene are MDHEN and SYDVKM. The J segment lost 0 bases and the V segment lost 6 bases, leaving 7 bases of the junction unmatched. The CDR3 is 15 residues long.